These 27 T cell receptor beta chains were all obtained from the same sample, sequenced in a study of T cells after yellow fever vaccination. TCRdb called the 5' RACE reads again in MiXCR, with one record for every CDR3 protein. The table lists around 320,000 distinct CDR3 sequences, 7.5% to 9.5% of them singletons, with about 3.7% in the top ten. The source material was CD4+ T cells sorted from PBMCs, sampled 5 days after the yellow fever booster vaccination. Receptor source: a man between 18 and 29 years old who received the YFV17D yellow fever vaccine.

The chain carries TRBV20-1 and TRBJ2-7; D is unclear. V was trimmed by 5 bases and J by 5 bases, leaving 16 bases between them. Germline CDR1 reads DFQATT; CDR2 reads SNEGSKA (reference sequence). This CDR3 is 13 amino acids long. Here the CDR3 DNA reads TGCAGTGCTTACGACCCCGACCCAAACGAGCAGTACGTC. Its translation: CSAYDPDPNEQYV.

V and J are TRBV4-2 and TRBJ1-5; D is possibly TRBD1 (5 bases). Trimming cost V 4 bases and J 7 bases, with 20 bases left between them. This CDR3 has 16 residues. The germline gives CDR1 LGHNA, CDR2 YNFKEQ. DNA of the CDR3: TGTGCCAGCAGCCTACATAGAGGGCAGGGTAGGCAGCCCCAGCATTTT. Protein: CASSLHRGQGRQPQHF.

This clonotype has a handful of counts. The CDR3 sequence: CATSGQGGTEAFF. In DNA form, the CDR3 reads TGTGCCACCTCGGGGCAGGGTGGCACTGAAGCTTTCTTT. The V and J genes are TRBV10-3 and TRBJ1-1, with a possible D match to TRBD1 (5 bases). The CDR3 has 13 residues. The V end was cut by 10 bases, the J end by 4 bases, with 16 bases between. From germline, CDR1 is ENHRY and CDR2 SYGVKD.

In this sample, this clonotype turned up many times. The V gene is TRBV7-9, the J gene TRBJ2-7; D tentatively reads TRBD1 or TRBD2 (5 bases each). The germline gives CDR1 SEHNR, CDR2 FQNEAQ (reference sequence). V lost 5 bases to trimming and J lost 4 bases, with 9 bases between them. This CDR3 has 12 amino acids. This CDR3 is CASSRDEYEQYV. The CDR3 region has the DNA TGTGCCAGCAGCCGGGACGAGTACGAGCAGTACGTC.

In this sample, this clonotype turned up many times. CDR3 sequence: CASSLNGGDTDTQYF. In DNA, the CDR3 is TGCGCCAGCAGCTTGAACGGGGGGGACACAGATACGCAGTATTTT. The rearrangement links TRBV5-1 to TRBJ2-3; 8 nucleotides line up with TRBD2. V shed 1 base and J 2 bases; nucleotides not matched to a gene: 3. Germline loops: CDR1 SGHRS, CDR2 YFSETQ. The CDR3 length is 15 residues.

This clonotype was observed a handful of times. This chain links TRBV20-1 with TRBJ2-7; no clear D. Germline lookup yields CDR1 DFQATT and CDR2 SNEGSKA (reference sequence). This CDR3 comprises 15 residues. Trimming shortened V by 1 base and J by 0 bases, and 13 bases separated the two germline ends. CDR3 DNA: TGCAGTGCTAGAGCCCCAGGCCTTTCCTCCTACGAGCAGTACTTC. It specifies CSARAPGLSSYEQYF.

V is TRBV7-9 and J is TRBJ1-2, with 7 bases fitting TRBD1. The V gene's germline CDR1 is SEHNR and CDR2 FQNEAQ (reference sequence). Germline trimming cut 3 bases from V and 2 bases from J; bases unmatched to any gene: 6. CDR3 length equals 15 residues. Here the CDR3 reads CASSLLGGTNYGYTF. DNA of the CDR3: TGTGCCAGCAGCTTGTTAGGGGGCACCAACTATGGCTACACCTTC.

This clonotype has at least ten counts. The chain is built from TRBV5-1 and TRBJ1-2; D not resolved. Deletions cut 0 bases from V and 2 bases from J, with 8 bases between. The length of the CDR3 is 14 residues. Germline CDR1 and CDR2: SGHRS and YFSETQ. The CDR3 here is CASSLESTNYGYTF. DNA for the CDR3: TGCGCCAGCAGCTTGGAGTCGACCAACTATGGCTACACCTTC.

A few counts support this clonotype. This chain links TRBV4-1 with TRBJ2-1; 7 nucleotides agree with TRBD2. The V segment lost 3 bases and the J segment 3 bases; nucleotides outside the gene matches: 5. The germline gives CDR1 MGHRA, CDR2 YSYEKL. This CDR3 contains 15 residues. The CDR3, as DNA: TGCGCCAGCAGCCACGGCGGGAGAAACTACAATGAGCAGTTCTTC. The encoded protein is CASSHGGRNYNEQFF.

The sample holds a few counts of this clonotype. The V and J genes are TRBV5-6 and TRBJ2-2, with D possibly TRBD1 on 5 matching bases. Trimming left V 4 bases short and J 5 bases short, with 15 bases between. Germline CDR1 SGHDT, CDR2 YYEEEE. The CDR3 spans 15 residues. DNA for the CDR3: TGTGCCAGCAGCCCGGCGGTCCCAGGGACCGGGGAGCTGTTTTTT. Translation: CASSPAVPGTGELFF. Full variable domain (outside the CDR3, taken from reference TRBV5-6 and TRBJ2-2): DAGVTQSPTHLIKTRGQQVTLRCSPKSGHDTVSWYQQALGQGPQFIFQYYEEEERQRGNFPDRFSGHQFPNYSSELNVNALLLGDSALYLCASSPAVPGTGELFFGEGSRLTVL.

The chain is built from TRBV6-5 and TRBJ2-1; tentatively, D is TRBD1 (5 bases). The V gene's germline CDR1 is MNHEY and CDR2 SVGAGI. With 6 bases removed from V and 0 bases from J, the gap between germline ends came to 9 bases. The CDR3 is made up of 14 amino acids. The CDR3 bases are TGTGCCAGCAGGATTGACAGCTCCTACAATGAGCAGTTCTTC. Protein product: CASRIDSSYNEQFF.

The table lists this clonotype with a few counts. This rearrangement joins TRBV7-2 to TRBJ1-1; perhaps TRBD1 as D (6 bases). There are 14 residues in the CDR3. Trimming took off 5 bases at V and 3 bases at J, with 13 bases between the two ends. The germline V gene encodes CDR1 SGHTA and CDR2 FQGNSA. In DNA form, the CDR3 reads TGTGCCAGCAGCGGCTACAGGGAACACACTGAAGCTTTCTTT. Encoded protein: CASSGYREHTEAFF. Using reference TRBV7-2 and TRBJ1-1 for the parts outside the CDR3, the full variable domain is GAGVSQSPSNKVTEKGKDVELRCDPISGHTALYWYRQSLGQGLEFLIYFQGNSAPDKSGLPSDRFSAERTGGSVSTLTIQRTQQEDSAVYLCASSGYREHTEAFFGQGTRLTVV.

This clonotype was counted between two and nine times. The CDR3 region has the DNA TGTGCCAGCAGTTGGGGGGGTTCTGGAAACACCATATATTTT. Translated, it gives CASSWGGSGNTIYF. The rearrangement joins TRBV28 to TRBJ1-3; D is perhaps TRBD1 (5 bases). The CDR3 sequence is 14 residues long. Germline CDR1 reads MDHEN; CDR2 reads SYDVKM. Trimming removed 4 bases at V and 1 base at J, with 8 bases between.

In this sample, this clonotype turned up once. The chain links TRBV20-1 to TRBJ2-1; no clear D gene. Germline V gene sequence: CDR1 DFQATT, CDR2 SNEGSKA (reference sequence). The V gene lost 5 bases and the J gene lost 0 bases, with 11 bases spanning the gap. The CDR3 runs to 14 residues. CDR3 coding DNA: TGCAGTGCTCCCGCCCAGAGCTCCTACAATGAGCAGTTCTTC. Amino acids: CSAPAQSSYNEQFF.

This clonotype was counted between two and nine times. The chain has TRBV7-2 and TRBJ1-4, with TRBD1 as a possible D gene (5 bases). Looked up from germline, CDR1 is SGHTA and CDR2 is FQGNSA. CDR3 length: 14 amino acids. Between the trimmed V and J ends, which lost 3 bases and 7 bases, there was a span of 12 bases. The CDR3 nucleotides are TGTGCCAGCAGCTTCGGGGGGGATAGTGAAAAACTGTTTTTT. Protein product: CASSFGGDSEKLFF.

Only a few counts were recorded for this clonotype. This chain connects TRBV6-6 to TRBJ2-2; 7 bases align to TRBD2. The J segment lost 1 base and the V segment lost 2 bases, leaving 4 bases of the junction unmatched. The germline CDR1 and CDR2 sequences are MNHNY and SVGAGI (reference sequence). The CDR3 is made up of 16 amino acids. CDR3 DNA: TGTGCCAGCAGTTACGTGGGAGGGATGAACACCGGGGAGCTGTTTTTT. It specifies CASSYVGGMNTGELFF.

The CDR3 DNA sequence: TGTGCCAGCAGTGAAGGAGGGGCAGGGGGACTAAAAGGGAAACTGTTTTTT. It yields the protein CASSEGGAGGLKGKLFF. The gene calls are TRBV6-1 and TRBJ1-4, with 7 positions matching TRBD1. The CDR3 has 17 residues. The V gene end was trimmed by 1 base and the J gene end by 11 bases; junction bases not matched to a gene: 16. CDR1 is MNHNS and CDR2 is SASEGT in the germline V gene.

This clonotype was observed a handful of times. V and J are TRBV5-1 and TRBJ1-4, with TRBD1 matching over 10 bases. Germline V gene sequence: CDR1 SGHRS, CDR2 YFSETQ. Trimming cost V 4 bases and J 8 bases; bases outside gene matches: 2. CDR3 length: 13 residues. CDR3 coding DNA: TGCGCCAGCAGCACGGGACAGGGGGAAAAACTGTTTTTT. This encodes CASSTGQGEKLFF.

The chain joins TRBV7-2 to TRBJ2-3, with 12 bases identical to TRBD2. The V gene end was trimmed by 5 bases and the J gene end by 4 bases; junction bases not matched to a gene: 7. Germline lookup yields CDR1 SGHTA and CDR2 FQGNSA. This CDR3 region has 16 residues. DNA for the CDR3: TGTGCCAGCAGCCCCCGACTAGCGGGGGCGGCAGATACGCAGTATTTT. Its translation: CASSPRLAGAADTQYF.

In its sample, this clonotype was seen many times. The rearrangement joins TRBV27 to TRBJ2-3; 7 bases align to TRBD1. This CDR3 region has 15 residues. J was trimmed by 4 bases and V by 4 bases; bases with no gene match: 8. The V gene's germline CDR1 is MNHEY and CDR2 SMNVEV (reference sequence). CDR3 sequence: CASSSPFDRADTQYF. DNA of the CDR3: TGTGCCAGCAGTTCTCCGTTCGACAGGGCAGATACGCAGTATTTT.

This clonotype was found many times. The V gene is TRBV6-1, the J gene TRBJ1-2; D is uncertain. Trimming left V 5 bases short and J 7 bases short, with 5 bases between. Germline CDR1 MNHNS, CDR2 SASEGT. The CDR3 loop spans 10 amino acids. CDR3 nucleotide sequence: TGTGCCAGCAGTCCGGGTGGCTACACCTTC. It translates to CASSPGGYTF.

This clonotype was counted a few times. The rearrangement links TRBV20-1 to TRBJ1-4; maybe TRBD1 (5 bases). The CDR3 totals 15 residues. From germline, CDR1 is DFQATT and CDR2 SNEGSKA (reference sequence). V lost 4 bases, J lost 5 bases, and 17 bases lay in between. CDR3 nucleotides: TGCAGTGCTACTGTACTTGGGACCCAAAATGAAAAACTGTTTTTT. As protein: CSATVLGTQNEKLFF.

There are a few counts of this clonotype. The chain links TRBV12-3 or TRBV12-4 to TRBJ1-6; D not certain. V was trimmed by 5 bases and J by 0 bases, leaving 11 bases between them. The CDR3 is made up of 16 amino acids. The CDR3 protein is CASSPGPSSYNSPLHF. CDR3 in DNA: TGTGCCAGCAGTCCTGGACCTAGCTCCTATAATTCACCCCTCCACTTT.

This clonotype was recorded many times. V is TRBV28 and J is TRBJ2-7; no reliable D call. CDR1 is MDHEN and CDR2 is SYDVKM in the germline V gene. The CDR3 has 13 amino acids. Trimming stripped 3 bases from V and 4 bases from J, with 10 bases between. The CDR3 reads CASSLRPNYEQYV. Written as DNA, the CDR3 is TGTGCCAGCAGTTTGCGGCCGAATTACGAGCAGTACGTC.

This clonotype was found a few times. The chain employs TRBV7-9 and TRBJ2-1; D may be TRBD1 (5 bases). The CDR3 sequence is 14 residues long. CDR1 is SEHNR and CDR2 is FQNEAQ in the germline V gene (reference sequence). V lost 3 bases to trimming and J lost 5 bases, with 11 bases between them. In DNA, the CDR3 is TGTGCCAGCAGCTTCGCTAGGGGCCACAATGAGCAGTTCTTC. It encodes CASSFARGHNEQFF.

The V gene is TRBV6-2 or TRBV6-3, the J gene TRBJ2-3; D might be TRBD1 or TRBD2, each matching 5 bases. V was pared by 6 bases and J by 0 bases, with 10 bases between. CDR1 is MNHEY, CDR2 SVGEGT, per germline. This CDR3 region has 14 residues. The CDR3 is CASSGAASTDTQYF. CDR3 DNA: TGTGCCAGCAGCGGGGCGGCCAGCACAGATACGCAGTATTTT.

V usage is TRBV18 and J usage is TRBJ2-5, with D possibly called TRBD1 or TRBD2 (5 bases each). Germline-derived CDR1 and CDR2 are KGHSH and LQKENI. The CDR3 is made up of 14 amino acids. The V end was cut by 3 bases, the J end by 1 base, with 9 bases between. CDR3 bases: TGTGCCAGCTCACCGGGACGGACCCAAGAGACCCAGTACTTC. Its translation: CASSPGRTQETQYF.